Each of the 2 T cell receptor beta chains below was sequenced from the same sample in a study of blood T cell repertoires in COVID-19. TCRdb keeps only in-frame clones here, not all; method: immunoSEQ multiplex PCR. The table includes around 130,000 clones, 80% to 90% detected once. Sequences were obtained from peripheral blood. The receptor set was obtained from a human donor in a cohort sampled during active COVID-19.

This clone has only one observation. The J gene is TRBJ2-1, the V gene TRBV5-1; 9 nucleotides align to TRBD2. The CDR3 has 14 amino acids. CDR1 is SGHRS, CDR2 YFSETQ, per germline. The V and J ends lost 2 bases and 8 bases, in that order; junction bases with no gene match: 5. This CDR3 is CASSLWRGGDEQFF. In DNA form, the CDR3 reads TGCGCCAGCAGCTTATGGCGGGGGGGCGATGAGCAGTTCTTC.

This clone was seen a handful of times. The chain joins TRBV4-2 to TRBJ2-3, with D possibly matching TRBD2 (6 bases). Per germline, CDR1 LGHNA and CDR2 YNFKEQ. The CDR3 is made up of 12 amino acids. Trimming shortened V by 0 bases and J by 9 bases, and 7 bases separated the two germline ends. The CDR3 protein is CASSQERGTQYF. The CDR3 DNA reads TGTGCCAGCAGCCAAGAGCGGGGAACGCAGTATTTT.